Listed below are T cell receptor beta chains from one sample, sequenced in a study of early T cells in non-severe SARS-CoV-2 infection. TCRdb recomputed calls from the 5' RACE reads with MiXCR, one row per CDR3 protein. The sample has around 82,000 distinct CDR3 sequences, around 15% seen once. Material: whole blood. These receptors came from an adult who was a healthcare worker with PCR-confirmed SARS-CoV-2 infection or an uninfected control (not recorded which). Each CDR3 is given without its conserved first and last residue.

v_call,j_call,cdr3_aa
TRBV4-2,TRBJ2-5,ASSQLAGGSETQY
TRBV6-2/TRBV6-3,TRBJ2-1,ASSYLDRGDEQF
TRBV12-3/TRBV12-4,TRBJ2-2,ASSPPGVANTGELF
TRBV27,TRBJ2-2,ASSLSLRRDRGNTGELF
TRBV11-2,TRBJ1-1,ASSLDTELRGTEAF
TRBV29-1,TRBJ2-1,SVGEAGQF
TRBV12-2,TRBJ1-6,ASRPGYRGNSPLH
TRBV6-5,TRBJ2-2,ASSYSRDTGELF
TRBV7-6,TRBJ2-3,ASSPNRAPTDTQY
TRBV29-1,TRBJ1-1,SAVPDWGEAF
TRBV2,TRBJ2-3,ASLKDGADTQY
TRBV12-3/TRBV12-4,TRBJ1-1,ASSPHDGLRAF
TRBV29-1,TRBJ1-2,SAGPGQRHT
TRBV2,TRBJ2-3,ASSEGGVELYTQY
TRBV6-6,TRBJ1-5,ASSRGGTGQPQH
TRBV6-4,TRBJ2-2,ASSLQSTGELF
TRBV7-8,TRBJ1-4,ASSLRIAGTNEKLF
TRBV5-6,TRBJ2-2,ASSLRQGTGELF